A selection of T cell receptor beta chains follows, all from one sample in a study of cytomegalovirus exposure and HLA in healthy donors. Assay used: immunoSEQ multiplex PCR; TCRdb lists only in-frame clones, some missing. The sample consists of 130,000 to 150,000 clones, 82% of them appearing once. The sequencing input was PBMCs. The receptor set was obtained from a woman aged 55 to 70 in good health and CMV-seropositive. The CDR3 runs from the conserved cysteine through the conserved F or W. The order of the fields is D gene, J gene, V gene, clone size, CDR3 protein, CDR3 DNA. D genes are given only for firm matches. Size tells how often a clone was seen (once, few, many) or the class of an expanded clone, and some rows leave it out.

. | TRBJ2-1 | TRBV7-2 | few | CASSLVFIDNEQFF | TGTGCCAGCAGCTTAGTCTTTATCGACAATGAGCAGTTCTTC
. | TRBJ1-1 | TRBV7-9 | . | CASSLVGASMNTEAFF | TGTGCCAGCAGCTTAGTAGGGGCCTCCATGAACACTGAAGCTTTCTTT
. | TRBJ2-5 | TRBV7-9 | . | CASSSPTGDWQTQYF | TGTGCCAGCAGCTCCCCGACAGGAGATTGGCAGACCCAGTACTTC
TRBD2 | TRBJ2-3 | TRBV5-1 | . | CASSLYSTSGPGDTQYF | TGCGCCAGCAGCCTTTACTCGACTAGCGGGCCTGGGGATACGCAGTATTTT
. | TRBJ2-7 | TRBV28 | . | CASSWGLQEGYEQYF | TGTGCCAGCAGTTGGGGCCTCCAGGAGGGCTACGAGCAGTACTTC
TRBD2 | TRBJ2-3 | TRBV7-6 | . | CASSRLAGGPTDTQYF | TGTGCCAGCAGCAGACTAGCGGGAGGGCCAACAGATACGCAGTATTTT
. | TRBJ2-3 | TRBV11-3 | . | CASSLESRRVSTDTQYF | TGTGCCAGCAGCTTAGAGTCACGGCGGGTGAGCACAGATACGCAGTATTTT
TRBD1 | TRBJ2-7 | TRBV5-1 | . | CASSLGQGIYEQYF | TGCGCCAGCAGCTTGGGACAGGGTATCTACGAGCAGTACTTC
TRBD1 | TRBJ1-3 | TRBV4-3 | few | CASSQGPGTGGGNTIYF | TGCGCCAGCAGCCAAGGCCCCGGGACAGGGGGCGGAAACACCATATATTTT
. | TRBJ2-3 | TRBV27 | once | CASRPPTGLYTDTQYF | TGTGCCAGCAGACCCCCAACGGGACTCTACACAGATACGCAGTATTTT
. | TRBJ1-2 | TRBV2 | . | CASSPQGQTGYTF | TGTGCCAGCAGCCCACAGGGTCAGACTGGCTACACCTTC
TRBD1 | TRBJ2-7 | TRBV28 | . | CASSPELGQGGSYEQYF | TGTGCCAGCAGCCCGGAGTTGGGACAGGGGGGTTCCTACGAGCAGTACTTC
. | TRBJ1-2 | TRBV5-1 | . | CASSSVDGRYTF | TGCGCCAGCAGCTCTGTCGATGGCAGGTACACCTTC